Each of the 10 T cell receptor beta chains below was sequenced from the same sample in a study of tumor and adjacent non-tumor tissue in lung cancer. The template was RNA from unsorted bulk tissue. A modified ARM-PCR protocol with three rounds of nested PCR amplified TCRbeta. TCRdb independently ran MiXCR on the multiplex PCR reads; one entry per CDR3 protein. The sample lists about 110,000 distinct CDR3 sequences, over 70% seen once, with about 23% in the top ten. The sequenced material came from lung tumor tissue. These receptors were obtained from a man aged 70 or older with non-small cell lung cancer.

This clonotype was counted ten times or more. The V call is TRBV7-8, the J call TRBJ2-5; D is undetermined. CDR1 is SGHVS and CDR2 is FQNEAQ in the germline V gene. The CDR3 has 12 amino acids. V lost 3 bases and J 9 bases, leaving 11 bases between the germline ends. CDR3 DNA sequence: TGTGCCAGCAGCTTGAGCGATGGGCCCCAGTACTTC. This sequence encodes CASSLSDGPQYF. The full variable domain, in which reference TRBV7-8 and TRBJ2-5 provide the parts outside the CDR3, is GAGVSQSPRYKVAKRGQDVALRCDPISGHVSLFWYQQALGQGPEFLTYFQNEAQLDKSGLPSDRFFAERPEGSVSTLKIQRTQQEDSAVYLCASSLSDGPQYFGPGTRLLVL.

About this clonotype itself: The junction departs from the called germline gene at one end, perhaps through a read error. The chain has TRBV6-6 and TRBJ2-1, with no clear D. Germline V CDR1 and CDR2: MNHNY, SVGAGI (reference sequence). The CDR3 extends over 15 amino acids. Here the CDR3 reads CTSSPPRVFNNEQFF. CDR3 DNA: TGTACCAGCAGCCCCCCAAGGGTTTTTAATAATGAGCAGTTCTTC.

About this clonotype itself: An end of the junction does not agree with germline; a read error may underlie this. The V call is TRBV11-1, the J call TRBJ1-2, with D possibly TRBD1 on 5 matching bases. Germline V gene lookup returns CDR1 SGHAT and CDR2 FQDESV (reference sequence). The CDR3 is made up of 12 amino acids. The CDR3 protein is CPSSLYRYGYTF. CDR3 coding DNA: TGTCCCAGTAGCTTATACAGGTATGGCTACACCTTC.

In the case of this clonotype: Because the CDR3 is missing its conserved closing phenylalanine or tryptophan, this is likely a read error. J is TRBJ2-7 and V is TRBV5-4; 8 bases line up with TRBD1. Germline V gives CDR1 SGHNT, CDR2 YYREEE (reference sequence). There are 13 residues in the CDR3. Unmatched junction bases numbered 8, after V lost 9 bases and J lost 3 bases. The CDR3 DNA reads as TGTGCCACTTCGCTGGACAGGGACTACGAGCAGTACTCC. It encodes CATSLDRDYEQYS.

In regard to this clonotype: At one boundary the junction diverges from the germline segment, which might be a read error. V and J are TRBV4-1 and TRBJ1-4, with D possibly matching TRBD1 (5 bases). Germline CDR1 is MGHRA and CDR2 is YSYEKL. This CDR3 has 16 residues. The CDR3 DNA sequence: TGTGCCAGCAGCCGAGCCCCCTCGGGGGATAATGAAAAACTGTTTTTT. It yields the protein CASSRAPSGDNEKLFF.

For this clonotype: An end of the junction differs from the germline gene, which may be a read error. The chain links TRBV12-3 or TRBV12-4 to TRBJ1-6; possible D gene TRBD1, 6 bases. The CDR3 extends over 16 amino acids. The CDR3 DNA sequence: TGTGCAAGCAGCCGCGGAGGGGGTCTGGGTAATTCACCCCTCCACTTT. This codes for CASSRGGGLGNSPLHF.

This clonotype has just one count. The chain uses TRBV12-3 or TRBV12-4 and TRBJ1-2; D gene uncertain. The CDR3 is 13 residues long. Trimming shortened V by 9 bases and J by 4 bases, and 15 bases separated the two germline ends. CDR3 DNA: TGTGCCAGTAGTATCGGTACATGCTATGGCTACACCTTC. Its translation: CASSIGTCYGYTF.

With regard to this clonotype: Relative to the germline gene, one junction end is altered; a read error may explain this. The chain couples TRBV7-6 to TRBJ2-1; D unresolved. Per the germline V gene, CDR1 is SGHVS and CDR2 is FNYEAQ. The CDR3 loop spans 13 amino acids. In DNA, the CDR3 is TGTGCCAGCAGCTTAGTCGGTTGTGGTGAGCAATTCTTC. It codes for CASSLVGCGEQFF.

This clonotype was recorded only once. A read error may produce the germline difference seen at one junction end. The gene calls are TRBV5-4 and TRBJ2-5; 7 bases are a match to TRBD2. This CDR3 is built from 13 residues. The V gene's germline CDR1 is SGHNT and CDR2 YYREEE (reference sequence). CDR3 DNA: TGTCCCAGCAGCTTGGGGGGGGAAGAGACCCAGTATTTC. It encodes CPSSLGGEETQYF.

Comments on this clonotype: The junction departs from the called germline gene at one end, perhaps through a read error. V is TRBV6-2 or TRBV6-3 and J is TRBJ2-2; D not resolved. Germline values: CDR1 MNHEY, CDR2 SVGEGT. CDR3 length: 16 residues. The chain's CDR3 is CASSPSDGQDTGELFF. CDR3 sequence (DNA): TGCGCCAGCAGTCCCTCAGACGGCCAAGACACCGGGGAGCTGTTTTTT.